The 20 T cell receptor beta chains given below trace back to one sample, sequenced in a study of shared clonotypes between healthy human individuals. The method was immunoSEQ multiplex PCR; TCRdb's version includes in-frame clones alone and lacks a portion of them. The data contain approximately 620,000 clones, around 97% of them singletons. The source material was naive CD4+ T cells sorted from blood. The subset was: CD45RA+ positively selected. These receptors were taken from a woman aged 30 to 39 in good health.

The chain combines TRBV29-1 with TRBJ2-7; no firm D call. CDR1 is SQVTM and CDR2 is ANQGSEA in the germline V gene. The V end was cut by 0 bases, the J end by 5 bases, with 14 bases between. The CDR3 loop spans 14 amino acids. CDR3 region: CSVEDLGPIHEQYF. As DNA, the CDR3 is TGCAGCGTTGAAGATCTTGGACCGATCCACGAGCAGTACTTC.

The chain has TRBV19 and TRBJ2-5; 13 bases are a match to TRBD2. The CDR3 contains 16 residues. Per the germline V gene, CDR1 is LNHDA and CDR2 is SQIVND (reference sequence). The trim removed 6 bases at V and 5 bases at J, leaving 9 bases unmatched. CDR3 sequence: CASSPGLAGVLETQYF. In nucleotides, the CDR3 is TGTGCCAGTAGCCCTGGACTAGCGGGAGTGTTGGAGACCCAGTACTTC.

This clone was detected only once. V and J are TRBV28 and TRBJ1-1; no definite D call. The CDR3 sequence is 12 residues long. Germline CDR1 MDHEN, CDR2 SYDVKM. The V end was cut by 2 bases, the J end by 11 bases, with 12 bases between. The CDR3 reads CASSLGQARAFF. In DNA form, the CDR3 reads TGTGCCAGCAGTTTAGGGCAGGCTCGGGCTTTCTTT.

Note on this clone: The same CDR3 arises from other DNA sequences in this sample as well. The chain employs TRBV7-2 and TRBJ2-3; 7 nucleotides line up with TRBD2. The length of the CDR3 is 14 residues. The germline V gene has CDR1 SGHTA and CDR2 FQGNSA. Unmatched junction bases numbered 3, after V lost 3 bases and J lost 3 bases. Here the CDR3 reads CASSFRGRTDTQYF. CDR3 nucleotide sequence: TGTGCCAGCAGCTTTCGCGGGAGAACAGATACGCAGTATTTT.

The rearrangement joins TRBV29-1 to TRBJ2-1; no reliable D call. Germline CDR1 SQVTM, CDR2 ANQGSEA. The V and J ends lost 2 bases and 8 bases respectively, with 7 bases between them. The CDR3 loop spans 11 amino acids. Here the CDR3 DNA reads TGCAGCGTTGAATCGATTGATGAGCAGTTCTTC. This codes for CSVESIDEQFF.

The rearrangement uses TRBV9 and TRBJ2-5, with TRBD2 matching 9 bases. In germline, CDR1 is SGDLS, CDR2 YYNGEE. Germline trimming cut 0 bases from V and 5 bases from J; bases unmatched to any gene: 8. The CDR3 has 16 amino acids. The CDR3 DNA reads TGTGCCAGCAGCGTAGACGGTACTAGCGGGCGGGAGACCCAGTACTTC. It yields the protein CASSVDGTSGRETQYF.

The J gene is TRBJ2-3, the V gene TRBV28, with TRBD2 identical over 7 bases. This CDR3 is 16 amino acids long. V shed 3 bases and J 8 bases; nucleotides not matched to a gene: 14. CDR1 and CDR2 (germline): MDHEN, SYDVKM. CDR3 coding DNA: TGTGCCAGCAGTTTCGGGGGGTGGGCTAGTGTAGGTACGCAGTATTTT. Its protein product is CASSFGGWASVGTQYF. Complete variable domain (other parts from reference TRBV28 and TRBJ2-3): DVKVTQSSRYLVKRTGEKVFLECVQDMDHENMFWYRQDPGLGLRLIYFSYDVKMKEKGDIPEGYSVSREKKERFSLILESASTNQTSMYLCASSFGGWASVGTQYFGPGTRLTVL.

V gene TRBV16 combines with J gene TRBJ1-5; D possibly corresponds to TRBD1 (6 bases). The CDR3 sequence is 15 residues long. Germline CDR1 is KGHSY and CDR2 is FQNENV. Trimming took 1 base from V and 1 from J, leaving 8 bases between them. For the CDR3, the DNA is TGTGCCAGCAGCCAATGGAGGGGGAGCAATCAGCCCCAGCATTTT. It translates to CASSQWRGSNQPQHF.

The chain links TRBV29-1 to TRBJ1-1, with a possible D match to TRBD1 (5 bases). Trimming cost V 6 bases and J 11 bases, with 16 bases left between them. CDR3 length equals 11 residues. Germline V gene data show CDR1 as SQVTM and CDR2 as ANQGSEA. The CDR3 coding sequence is TGCAGCGTCGGGACTCGAGGGGCGGCTTTCTTT. Its protein is CSVGTRGAAFF.

The chain carries TRBV6-5 and TRBJ2-2; D might be TRBD1 or TRBD2, each matching 5 bases. The CDR3 sequence is 14 residues long. Trimming stripped 8 bases from V and 5 bases from J, with 15 bases between. The V gene's germline CDR1 is MNHEY and CDR2 SVGAGI. The CDR3 sequence: CASARGSITGELFF. The CDR3, as DNA: TGTGCCAGCGCCCGGGGCAGTATTACCGGGGAGCTGTTTTTT.

The chain links TRBV12-5 to TRBJ2-5; no reliable D call. Per the germline V gene, CDR1 is LGHNT and CDR2 is FRNRAP. The CDR3 totals 14 residues. V was pared by 0 bases and J by 7 bases, with 12 bases between. In DNA form, the CDR3 reads TGTGCTAGTGGTTTGGTGACGGATATGGGGACCCAGTACTTC. Translated, it gives CASGLVTDMGTQYF.

This rearrangement joins TRBV5-6 to TRBJ2-3; 11 nucleotides match TRBD2. Trimming removed 3 bases from V and 3 bases from J; junction bases left unmatched: 6. This CDR3 is 16 amino acids long. Germline loops: CDR1 SGHDT, CDR2 YYEEEE. The CDR3 coding sequence is TGTGCCAGCAGCTCACTAGCGGGAGTCTCTACAGATACGCAGTATTTT. It codes for CASSSLAGVSTDTQYF. Supplemented by reference TRBV5-6 and TRBJ2-3, the full variable domain reads DAGVTQSPTHLIKTRGQQVTLRCSPKSGHDTVSWYQQALGQGPQFIFQYYEEEERQRGNFPDRFSGHQFPNYSSELNVNALLLGDSALYLCASSSLAGVSTDTQYFGPGTRLTVL.

The V call is TRBV4-1, the J call TRBJ2-2; perhaps TRBD2 as D (7 bases). The CDR3 contains 14 residues. Germline values: CDR1 MGHRA, CDR2 YSYEKL. The ends were cut back, 1 base at V and 7 bases at J, with 10 bases in the middle. CDR3 residues: CASSQAGGSGELFF. In DNA form, the CDR3 reads TGCGCCAGCAGCCAAGCGGGGGGCAGCGGGGAGCTGTTTTTT.

The chain employs TRBV15 and TRBJ1-1; D is ambiguous. The CDR3 runs to 15 residues. Trimming cost V 0 bases and J 7 bases, with 15 bases left between them. Germline V CDR1 and CDR2: LNHNV, YYDKDF (reference sequence). The CDR3 region is CATSRDKWAASEAFF. The CDR3 DNA reads TGTGCCACCAGCAGAGATAAGTGGGCAGCCAGTGAAGCTTTCTTT.

The V gene is TRBV19, the J gene TRBJ1-5; 7 nucleotides line up with TRBD1. Germline values: CDR1 LNHDA, CDR2 SQIVND (reference sequence). This CDR3 has 13 residues. The junction had 4 bases not matched to a gene; V was cut back by 7 bases and J by 4 bases. The CDR3 DNA reads as TGTGCCAGTACTGACAGGGCGAATCAGCCCCAGCATTTT. It codes for CASTDRANQPQHF.

This clone was found a few times. The CDR3 reads CASRAGESNQPQHF. In DNA form, the CDR3 reads TGTGCCAGCAGGGCGGGGGAGAGCAATCAGCCCCAGCATTTT. This sequence joins TRBV6-1 and TRBJ1-5; the D gene is possibly TRBD1 (5 bases). Germline-derived CDR1 and CDR2 are MNHNS and SASEGT. Trimming pared 6 bases from V and 1 base from J, leaving 10 bases between. The CDR3 covers 14 residues.

The J gene is TRBJ2-7, the V gene TRBV28; tentative D call: TRBD2 (5 bases). Per germline, CDR1 MDHEN and CDR2 SYDVKM. The V gene lost 2 bases and the J gene lost 3 bases, with 11 bases spanning the gap. This CDR3 is built from 14 residues. Here the CDR3 DNA reads TGTGCCAGCAGTTTAGCGGGCGAAATCTACGAGCAGTACTTC. This gives the protein CASSLAGEIYEQYF.

V is TRBV4-2 and J is TRBJ2-7; D is unresolved. This CDR3 comprises 14 residues. Trimming left V 0 bases short and J 4 bases short, with 10 bases between. Germline lookup yields CDR1 LGHNA and CDR2 YNFKEQ. The CDR3 region has the DNA TGTGCCAGCAGCCAAGAATCATGGGGTTACGAGCAGTACTTC. Translation gives CASSQESWGYEQYF.

This sequence joins TRBV6-6 and TRBJ1-4; TRBD1 matches 7 bases. Germline CDR1 and CDR2: MNHNY and SVGAGI (reference sequence). V shed 4 bases, J shed 2 bases, and the junction held 4 bases outside the gene matches. The CDR3 length is 15 residues. Here the CDR3 DNA reads TGTGCCAGCAGTTCGAACAGGGGCACTAATGAAAAACTGTTTTTT. Translated, it gives CASSSNRGTNEKLFF.

The chain joins TRBV28 to TRBJ1-1, with no clear D. The V gene's germline CDR1 is MDHEN and CDR2 SYDVKM. The V end lost 6 bases, the J end lost 1 base, and 18 bases lay between the germline ends. The CDR3 is made up of 16 amino acids. The DNA for the CDR3 is TGTGCCAGCAGCAGCTATGTACTACCGACGAACACTGAAGCTTTCTTT. Encoded protein: CASSSYVLPTNTEAFF.